This TCR beta chain emerged from a study of T cells expressing NK-cell markers. CDR3 size: 16 residues. The germline CDR1 and CDR2 sequences are SGHVS and FNYEAQ. With regard to this clonotype: Its antigen is unknown.

No DNA is given; TCRdb re-called the 5' RACE reads and lists each CDR3 protein once. This sample contains about 460,000 distinct CDR3 sequences. Findings and caveats of the study: Whether expanded NKG2C+ T cell clones were HCMV-specific remained unclear. In four donors, dominant clonotypes made up about 25-65% of CD3+CD56-NKG2C+ cells.

The rearrangement links TRBV7-6 to TRBJ2-1; TCRdb designates TRBD2, a call that cannot be tested without DNA. The sequence was collected from a woman in her fifties or sixties in good health. The sample comprised blood T cells: a sorted CD56 or NKG2C T cell subset, CD4+ or CD8+ T cells, or bulk PBMC T cells (not recorded which). The CDR3 spells CASSLGGSGTSNEQFF.